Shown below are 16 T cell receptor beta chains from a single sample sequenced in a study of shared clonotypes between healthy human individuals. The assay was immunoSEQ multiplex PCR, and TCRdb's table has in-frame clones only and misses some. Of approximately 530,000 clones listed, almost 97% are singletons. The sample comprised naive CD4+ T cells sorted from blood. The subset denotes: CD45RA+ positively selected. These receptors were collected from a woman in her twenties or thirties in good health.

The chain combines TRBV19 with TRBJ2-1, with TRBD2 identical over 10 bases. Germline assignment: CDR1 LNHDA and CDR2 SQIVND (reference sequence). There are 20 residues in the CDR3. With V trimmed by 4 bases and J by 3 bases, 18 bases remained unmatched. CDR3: CASSSPLGTGRTSGYNEQFF. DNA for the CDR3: TGTGCCAGTAGTAGCCCCCTCGGGACAGGAAGGACTAGCGGCTACAATGAGCAGTTCTTC.

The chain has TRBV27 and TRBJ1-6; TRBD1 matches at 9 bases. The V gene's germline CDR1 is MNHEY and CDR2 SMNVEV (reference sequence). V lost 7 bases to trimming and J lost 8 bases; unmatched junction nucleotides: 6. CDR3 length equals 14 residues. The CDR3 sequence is CASKFRDRDSPLHF. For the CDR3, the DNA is TGTGCCAGCAAATTCCGGGACAGGGATTCACCCCTCCACTTT.

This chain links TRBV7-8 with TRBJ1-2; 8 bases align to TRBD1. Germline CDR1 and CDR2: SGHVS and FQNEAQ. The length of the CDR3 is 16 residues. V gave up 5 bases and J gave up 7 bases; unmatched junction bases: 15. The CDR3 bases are TGTGCCAGCAGCCCCGGGGGACAGGCCTCTTTTGGTGGCTACACCTTC. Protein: CASSPGGQASFGGYTF.

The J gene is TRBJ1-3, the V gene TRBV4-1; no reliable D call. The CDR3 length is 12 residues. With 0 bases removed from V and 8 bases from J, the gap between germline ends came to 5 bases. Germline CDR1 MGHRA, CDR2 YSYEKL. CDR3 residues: CASSQDRYTIYF. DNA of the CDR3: TGCGCCAGCAGCCAAGATCGGTACACCATATATTTT.

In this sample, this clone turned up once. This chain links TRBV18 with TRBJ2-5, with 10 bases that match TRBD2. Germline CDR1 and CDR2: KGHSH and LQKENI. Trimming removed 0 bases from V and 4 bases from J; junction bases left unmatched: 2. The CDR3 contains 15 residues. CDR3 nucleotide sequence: TGTGCCAGCTCACCACCGTTAGCGGGAGGAGAGACCCAGTACTTC. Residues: CASSPPLAGGETQYF.

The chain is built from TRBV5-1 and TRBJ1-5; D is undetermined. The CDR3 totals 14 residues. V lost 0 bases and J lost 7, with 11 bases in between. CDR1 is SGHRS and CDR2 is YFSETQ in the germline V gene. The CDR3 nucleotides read TGCGCCAGCAGCTTGGGGGGAGGTCGGCAGCCCCAGCATTTT. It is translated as CASSLGGGRQPQHF.

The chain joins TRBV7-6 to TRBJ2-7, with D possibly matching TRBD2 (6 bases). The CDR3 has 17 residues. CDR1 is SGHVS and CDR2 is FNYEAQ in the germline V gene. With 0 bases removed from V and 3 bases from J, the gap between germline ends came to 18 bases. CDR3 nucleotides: TGTGCCAGCAGCTTAGCTGCGGGGCCTCTCGGGAGCTACGAGCAGTACTTC. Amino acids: CASSLAAGPLGSYEQYF.

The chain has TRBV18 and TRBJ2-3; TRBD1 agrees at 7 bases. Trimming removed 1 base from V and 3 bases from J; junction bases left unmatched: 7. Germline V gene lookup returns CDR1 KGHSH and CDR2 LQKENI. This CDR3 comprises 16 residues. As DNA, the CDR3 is TGTGCCAGCTCACCACGGCAGGGGGTACCAACAGATACGCAGTATTTT. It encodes CASSPRQGVPTDTQYF.

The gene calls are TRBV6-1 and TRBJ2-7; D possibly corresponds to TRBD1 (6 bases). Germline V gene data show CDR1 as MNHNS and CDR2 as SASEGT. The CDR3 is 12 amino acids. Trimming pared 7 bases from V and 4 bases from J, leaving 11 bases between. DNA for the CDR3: TGTGCCAGCAACAGGGTTGGTTACGAGCAGTACTTC. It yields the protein CASNRVGYEQYF.

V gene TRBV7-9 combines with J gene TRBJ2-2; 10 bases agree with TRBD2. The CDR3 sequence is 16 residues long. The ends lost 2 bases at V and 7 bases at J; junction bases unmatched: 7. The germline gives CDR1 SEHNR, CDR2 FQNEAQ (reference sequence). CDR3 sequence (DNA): TGTGCCAGCAGCTTACCATCGCCTAGCGGGAGCGGGGAGCTGTTTTTT. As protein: CASSLPSPSGSGELFF. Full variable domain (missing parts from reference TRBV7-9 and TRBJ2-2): DTGVSQNPRHKITKRGQNVTFRCDPISEHNRLYWYRQTLGQGPEFLTYFQNEAQLEKSRLLSDRFSAERPKGSFSTLEIQRTEQGDSAMYLCASSLPSPSGSGELFFGEGSRLTVL.

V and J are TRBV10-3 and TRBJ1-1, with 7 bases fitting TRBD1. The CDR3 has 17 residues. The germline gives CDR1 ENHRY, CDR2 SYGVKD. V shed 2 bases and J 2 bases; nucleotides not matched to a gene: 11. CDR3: CAISENGQATINTEAFF. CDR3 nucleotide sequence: TGTGCCATCAGTGAGAACGGACAGGCAACCATTAACACTGAAGCTTTCTTT.

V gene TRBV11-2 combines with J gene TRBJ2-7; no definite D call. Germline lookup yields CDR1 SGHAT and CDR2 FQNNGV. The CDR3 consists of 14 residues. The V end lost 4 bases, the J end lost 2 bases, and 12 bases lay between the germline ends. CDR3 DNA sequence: TGTGCCAGCAGCTCCTACCGTGGTACCTACGAGCAGTACTTC. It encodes CASSSYRGTYEQYF.

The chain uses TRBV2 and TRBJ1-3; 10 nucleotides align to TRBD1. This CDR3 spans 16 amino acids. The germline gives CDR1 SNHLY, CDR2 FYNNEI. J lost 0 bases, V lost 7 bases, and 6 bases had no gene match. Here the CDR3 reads CASIRQGAFSGNTIYF. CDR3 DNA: TGTGCCAGCATTAGACAGGGGGCTTTCTCTGGAAACACCATATATTTT.

The CDR3 DNA reads as TGTGCCAGCAGCGAAGCCGGGACAGGGGTGTACTCTGGGGCCAACGTCCTGACTTTC. This encodes CASSEAGTGVYSGANVLTF. V is TRBV5-5 and J is TRBJ2-6; TRBD1 agrees at 10 bases. Unmatched junction bases numbered 10, after V lost 4 bases and J lost 0 bases. CDR1 and CDR2 from the germline V gene are SGHKS and YYEKEE (reference sequence). The CDR3 has 19 residues.

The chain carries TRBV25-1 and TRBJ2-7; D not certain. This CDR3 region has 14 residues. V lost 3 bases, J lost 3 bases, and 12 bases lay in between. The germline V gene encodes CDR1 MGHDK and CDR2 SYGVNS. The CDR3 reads CASSDPGGSYEQYF. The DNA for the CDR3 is TGTGCCAGCAGTGACCCCGGTGGCAGCTACGAGCAGTACTTC.

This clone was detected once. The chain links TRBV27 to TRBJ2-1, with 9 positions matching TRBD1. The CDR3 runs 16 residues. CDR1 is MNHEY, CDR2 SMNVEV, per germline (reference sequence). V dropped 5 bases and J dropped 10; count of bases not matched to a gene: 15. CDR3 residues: CASSPQGAGSRVEQFF. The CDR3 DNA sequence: TGTGCCAGCAGTCCACAGGGGGCAGGCTCCCGGGTCGAGCAGTTCTTC.